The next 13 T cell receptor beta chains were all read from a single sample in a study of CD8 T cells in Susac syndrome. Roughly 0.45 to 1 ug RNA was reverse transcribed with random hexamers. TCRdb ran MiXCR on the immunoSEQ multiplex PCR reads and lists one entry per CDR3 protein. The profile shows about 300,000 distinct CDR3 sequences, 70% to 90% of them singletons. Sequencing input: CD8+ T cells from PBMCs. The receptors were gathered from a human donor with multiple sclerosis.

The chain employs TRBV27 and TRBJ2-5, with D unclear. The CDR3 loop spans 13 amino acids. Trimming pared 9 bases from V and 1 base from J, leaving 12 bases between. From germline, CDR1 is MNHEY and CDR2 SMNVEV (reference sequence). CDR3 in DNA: TGTGCCAGTTCCGCTTTCTCCCAAGAGACCCAGTACTTC. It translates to CASSAFSQETQYF.

The CDR3 protein is CATSMGLAGGDTSTDTQYF. CDR3 in DNA: TGTGCCACCAGCATGGGACTAGCGGGGGGGGACACAAGCACAGATACGCAGTATTTT. The chain joins TRBV15 to TRBJ2-3; 16 bases are shared with TRBD2. The CDR3 totals 19 residues. Germline V CDR1 and CDR2: LNHNV, YYDKDF (reference sequence). V trimming: 4 bases; J trimming: 0 bases; junction bases outside the gene matches: 7.

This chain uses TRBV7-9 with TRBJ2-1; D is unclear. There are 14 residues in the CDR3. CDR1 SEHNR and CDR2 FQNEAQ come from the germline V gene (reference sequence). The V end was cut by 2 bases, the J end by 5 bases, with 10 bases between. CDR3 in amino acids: CASSLQDADNEQFF. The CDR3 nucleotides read TGTGCCAGCAGCTTACAAGACGCTGACAATGAGCAGTTCTTC. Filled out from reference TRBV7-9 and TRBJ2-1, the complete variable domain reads DTGVSQNPRHKITKRGQNVTFRCDPISEHNRLYWYRQTLGQGPEFLTYFQNEAQLEKSRLLSDRFSAERPKGSFSTLEIQRTEQGDSAMYLCASSLQDADNEQFFGPGTRLTVL.

In nucleotides, the CDR3 is TGTGCCAGCAGCTTAAGGTTGACAGGGGGCGGCGATGAGCAGTTCTTC. This encodes CASSLRLTGGGDEQFF. This chain links TRBV13 with TRBJ2-1; 10 bases are a match to TRBD1. CDR3 length: 16 residues. Germline V gene sequence: CDR1 PRHDT, CDR2 FYEKMQ (reference sequence). The junction had 9 bases not matched to a gene; V was cut back by 2 bases and J by 8 bases. Together with reference TRBV13 and TRBJ2-1, the CDR3 gives the full variable domain: AAGVIQSPRHLIKEKRETATLKCYPIPRHDTVYWYQQGPGQDPQFLISFYEKMQSDKGSIPDRFSAQQFSDYHSELNMSSLELGDSALYFCASSLRLTGGGDEQFFGPGTRLTVL.

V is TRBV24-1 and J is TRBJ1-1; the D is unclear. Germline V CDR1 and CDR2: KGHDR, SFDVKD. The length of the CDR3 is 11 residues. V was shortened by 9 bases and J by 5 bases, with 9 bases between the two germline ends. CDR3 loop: CATALGTEAFF. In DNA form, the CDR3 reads TGTGCCACCGCTCTCGGGACTGAAGCTTTCTTT.

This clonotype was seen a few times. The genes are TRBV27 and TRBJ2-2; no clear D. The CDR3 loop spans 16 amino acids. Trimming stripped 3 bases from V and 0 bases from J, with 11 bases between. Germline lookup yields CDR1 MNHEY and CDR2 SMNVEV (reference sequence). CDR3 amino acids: CASSFISFANTGELFF. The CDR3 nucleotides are TGTGCCAGCAGTTTTATTTCGTTCGCGAACACCGGGGAGCTGTTTTTT.

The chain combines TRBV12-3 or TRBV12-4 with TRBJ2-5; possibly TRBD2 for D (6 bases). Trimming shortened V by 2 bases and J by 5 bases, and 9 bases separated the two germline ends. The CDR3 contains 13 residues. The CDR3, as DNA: TGTGCCAGCAGTTTAACGACTAGTGAGACCCAGTACTTC. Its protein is CASSLTTSETQYF.

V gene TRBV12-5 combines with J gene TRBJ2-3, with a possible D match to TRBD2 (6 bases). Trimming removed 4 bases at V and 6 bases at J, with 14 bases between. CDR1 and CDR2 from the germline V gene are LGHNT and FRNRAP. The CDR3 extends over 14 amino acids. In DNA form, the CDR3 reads TGTGCTAGTGGTTCGTTAGCGGAGGCCGATACGCAGTATTTT. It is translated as CASGSLAEADTQYF. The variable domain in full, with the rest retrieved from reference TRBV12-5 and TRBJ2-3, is DARVTQTPRHKVTEMGQEVTMRCQPILGHNTVFWYRQTMMQGLELLAYFRNRAPLDDSGMPKDRFSAEMPDATLATLKIQPSEPRDSAVYFCASGSLAEADTQYFGPGTRLTVL.

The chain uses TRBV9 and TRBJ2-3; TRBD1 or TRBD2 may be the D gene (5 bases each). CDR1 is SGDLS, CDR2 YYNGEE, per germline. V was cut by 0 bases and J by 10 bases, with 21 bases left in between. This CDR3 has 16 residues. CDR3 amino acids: CASSVEGPPFREAQYF. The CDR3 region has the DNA TGTGCCAGCAGCGTAGAGGGACCACCGTTTCGAGAAGCGCAGTATTTT.

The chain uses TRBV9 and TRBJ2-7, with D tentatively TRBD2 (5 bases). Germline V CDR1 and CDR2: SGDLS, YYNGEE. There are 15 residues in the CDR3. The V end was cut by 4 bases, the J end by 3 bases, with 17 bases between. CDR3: CASSPLGGPHYEQYF. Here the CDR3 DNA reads TGTGCCAGCAGCCCTCTCGGAGGCCCTCACTACGAGCAGTACTTC. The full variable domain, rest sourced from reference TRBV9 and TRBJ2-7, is DSGVTQTPKHLITATGQRVTLRCSPRSGDLSVYWYQQSLDQGLQFLIQYYNGEERAKGNILERFSAQQFPDLHSELNLSSLELGDSALYFCASSPLGGPHYEQYFGPGTRLTVT.

The CDR3 bases are TGCAGTGCAAACGGACTAGCGGGCGACACAGATACGCAGTATTTT. Protein product: CSANGLAGDTDTQYF. The chain uses TRBV20-1 and TRBJ2-3; 11 bases map to TRBD2. The CDR3 totals 15 residues. The ends lost 6 bases at V and 2 bases at J; junction bases unmatched: 7. The germline V gene encodes CDR1 DFQATT and CDR2 SNEGSKA (reference sequence).

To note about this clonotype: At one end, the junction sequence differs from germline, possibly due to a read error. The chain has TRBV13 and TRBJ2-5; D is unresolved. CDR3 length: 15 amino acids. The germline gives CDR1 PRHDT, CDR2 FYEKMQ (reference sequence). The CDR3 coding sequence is TGTACCAGCAGCTCTTCACCGGGTCCTCAAGAGACCCAGTACTTC. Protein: CTSSSSPGPQETQYF.

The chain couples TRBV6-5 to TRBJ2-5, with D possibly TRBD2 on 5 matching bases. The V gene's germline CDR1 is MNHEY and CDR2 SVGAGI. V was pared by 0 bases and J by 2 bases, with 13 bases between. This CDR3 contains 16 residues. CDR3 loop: CASSYSSAGEQETQYF. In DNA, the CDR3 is TGTGCCAGCAGTTACTCGAGCGCCGGGGAGCAAGAGACCCAGTACTTC.